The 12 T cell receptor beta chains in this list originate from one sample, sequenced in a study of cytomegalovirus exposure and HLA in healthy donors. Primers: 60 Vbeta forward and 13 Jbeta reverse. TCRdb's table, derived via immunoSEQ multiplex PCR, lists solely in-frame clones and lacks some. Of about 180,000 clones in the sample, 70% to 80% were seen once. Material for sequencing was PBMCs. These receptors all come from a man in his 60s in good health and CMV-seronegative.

The CDR3 sequence: CASSGSYNEQFF. The CDR3 coding sequence is TGTGCCAGCTCGGGGTCCTACAATGAGCAGTTCTTC. The chain combines TRBV11-2 with TRBJ2-1; tentative D call: TRBD2 (5 bases). The germline V and J ends were trimmed by 8 bases and 1 base, with 6 bases remaining between them. This CDR3 comprises 12 residues. The germline gives CDR1 SGHAT, CDR2 FQNNGV. Full variable domain (remainder filled in from reference TRBV11-2 and TRBJ2-1): EAGVAQSPRYKIIEKRQSVAFWCNPISGHATLYWYQQILGQGPKLLIQFQNNGVVDDSQLPKDRFSAERLKGVDSTLKIQPAKLEDSAVYLCASSGSYNEQFFGPGTRLTVL.

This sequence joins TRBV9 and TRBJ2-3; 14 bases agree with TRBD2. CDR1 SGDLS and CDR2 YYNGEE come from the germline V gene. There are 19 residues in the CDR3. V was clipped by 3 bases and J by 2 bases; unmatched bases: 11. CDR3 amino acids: CASSAGLAGGLAFTDTQYF. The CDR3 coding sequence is TGTGCCAGCAGCGCCGGACTAGCGGGGGGCCTGGCTTTCACAGATACGCAGTATTTT. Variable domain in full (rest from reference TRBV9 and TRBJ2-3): DSGVTQTPKHLITATGQRVTLRCSPRSGDLSVYWYQQSLDQGLQFLIQYYNGEERAKGNILERFSAQQFPDLHSELNLSSLELGDSALYFCASSAGLAGGLAFTDTQYFGPGTRLTVL.

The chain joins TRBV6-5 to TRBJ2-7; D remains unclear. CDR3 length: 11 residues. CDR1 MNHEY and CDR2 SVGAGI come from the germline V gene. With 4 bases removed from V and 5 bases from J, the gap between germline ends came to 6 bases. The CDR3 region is CASSSVDEQYF. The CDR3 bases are TGTGCCAGCAGTTCGGTTGACGAGCAGTACTTC.

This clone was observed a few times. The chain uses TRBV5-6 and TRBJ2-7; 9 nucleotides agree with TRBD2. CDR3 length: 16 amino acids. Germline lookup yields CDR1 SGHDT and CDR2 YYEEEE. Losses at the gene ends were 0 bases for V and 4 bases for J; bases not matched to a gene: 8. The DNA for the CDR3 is TGTGCCAGCAGCTTGGACGACGGCGGGGGGGCTTACGAGCAGTACTTC. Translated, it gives CASSLDDGGGAYEQYF. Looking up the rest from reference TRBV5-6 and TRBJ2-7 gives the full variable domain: DAGVTQSPTHLIKTRGQQVTLRCSPKSGHDTVSWYQQALGQGPQFIFQYYEEEERQRGNFPDRFSGHQFPNYSSELNVNALLLGDSALYLCASSLDDGGGAYEQYFGPGTRLTVT.

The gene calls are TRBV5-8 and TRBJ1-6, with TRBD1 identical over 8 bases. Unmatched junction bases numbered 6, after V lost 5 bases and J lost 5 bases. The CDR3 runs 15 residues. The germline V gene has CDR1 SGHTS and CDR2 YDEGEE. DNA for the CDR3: TGTGCCAGCAGTTGGGGGACAGGAGATAATTCACCCCTCCACTTT. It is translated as CASSWGTGDNSPLHF.

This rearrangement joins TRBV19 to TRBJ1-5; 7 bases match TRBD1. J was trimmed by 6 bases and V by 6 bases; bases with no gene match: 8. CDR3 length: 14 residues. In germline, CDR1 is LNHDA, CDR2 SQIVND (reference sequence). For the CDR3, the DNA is TGTGCCAGTAGCCCGGACAGGACGGCTCAGCCCCAGCATTTT. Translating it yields CASSPDRTAQPQHF.

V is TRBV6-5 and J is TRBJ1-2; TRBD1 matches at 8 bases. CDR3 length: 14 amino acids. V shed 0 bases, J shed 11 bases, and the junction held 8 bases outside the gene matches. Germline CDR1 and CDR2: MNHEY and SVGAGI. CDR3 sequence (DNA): TGTGCCAGCAGTTACTCGAAGGGACAGGATTTGTACACCTTC. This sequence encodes CASSYSKGQDLYTF.

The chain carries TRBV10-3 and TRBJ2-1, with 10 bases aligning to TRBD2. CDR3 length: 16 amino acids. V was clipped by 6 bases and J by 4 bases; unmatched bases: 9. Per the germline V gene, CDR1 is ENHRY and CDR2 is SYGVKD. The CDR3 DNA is TGTGCCATCAGCCCCCTAGCGGGGGTGGGATACAATGAGCAGTTCTTC. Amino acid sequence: CAISPLAGVGYNEQFF.

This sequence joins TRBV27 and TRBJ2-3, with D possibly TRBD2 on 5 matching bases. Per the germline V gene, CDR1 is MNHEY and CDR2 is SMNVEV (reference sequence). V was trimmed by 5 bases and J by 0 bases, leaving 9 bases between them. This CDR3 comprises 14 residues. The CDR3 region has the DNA TGTGCCAGCAGTCGGGGAACTAGCACAGATACGCAGTATTTT. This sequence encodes CASSRGTSTDTQYF.

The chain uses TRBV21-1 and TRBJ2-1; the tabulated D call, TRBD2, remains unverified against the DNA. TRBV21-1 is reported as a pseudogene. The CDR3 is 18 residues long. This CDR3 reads CASSKGTGGRPSNNEQFF. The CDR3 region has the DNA TGTGCCAGCAGCAAAGGTACTGGCGGGAGGCCTTCAAACAATGAGCAGTTCTTC.

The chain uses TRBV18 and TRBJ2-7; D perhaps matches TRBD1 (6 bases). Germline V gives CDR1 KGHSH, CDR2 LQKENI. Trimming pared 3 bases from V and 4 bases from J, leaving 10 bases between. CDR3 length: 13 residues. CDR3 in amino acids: CASSPTGTYEQYF. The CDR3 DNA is TGTGCCAGCTCACCGACAGGAACGTACGAGCAGTACTTC.

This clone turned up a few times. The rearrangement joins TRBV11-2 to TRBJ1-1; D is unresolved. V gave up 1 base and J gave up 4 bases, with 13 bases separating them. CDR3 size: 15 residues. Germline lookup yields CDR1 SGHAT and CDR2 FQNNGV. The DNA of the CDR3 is TGTGCCAGCAGCTTAGTTTCGGGCGGGAGCACTGAAGCTTTCTTT. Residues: CASSLVSGGSTEAFF.